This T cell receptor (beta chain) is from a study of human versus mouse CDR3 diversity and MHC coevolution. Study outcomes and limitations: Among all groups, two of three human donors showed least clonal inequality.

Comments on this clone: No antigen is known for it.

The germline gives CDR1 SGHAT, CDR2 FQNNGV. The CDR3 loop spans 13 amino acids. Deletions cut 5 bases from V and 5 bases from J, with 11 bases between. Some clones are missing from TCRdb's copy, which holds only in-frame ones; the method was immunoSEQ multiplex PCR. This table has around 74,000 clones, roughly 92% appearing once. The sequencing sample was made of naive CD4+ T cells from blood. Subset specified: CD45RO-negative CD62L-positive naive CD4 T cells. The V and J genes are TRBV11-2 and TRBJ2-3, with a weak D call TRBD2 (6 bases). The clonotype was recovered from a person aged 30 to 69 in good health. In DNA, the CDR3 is TGTGCCAGCAGCAGGGACTCGTTAGATACGCAGTATTTT. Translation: CASSRDSLDTQYF.